Sequencing of this TCR beta chain was carried out in a study of T-cell memory formation after mild COVID-19. CDR1 and CDR2 (germline): MNHEY, SMNVEV (reference sequence). This CDR3 has 14 amino acids. V shed 2 bases and J shed 7 bases, with 12 bases lying between them. This clonotype was seen a handful of times. TCRdb reprocessed the 5' RACE reads with MiXCR, giving one entry per CDR3 protein. The sample lists around 340,000 distinct CDR3 sequences, 10% to 15% occurring once. Sequencing was carried out using PBMCs or a T cell subset sorted from them (not recorded which). This TCR was sampled from a man younger than 30 who had mild COVID-19 (a few samples of this study predate the infection). Cell type and time point are not known. The chain couples TRBV27 to TRBJ2-1, with D possibly TRBD1 on 6 matching bases. DNA for the CDR3: TGTGCCAGCAGTTTACAACAGGGAGCGAATGAGCAGTTCTTC. It translates to CASSLQQGANEQFF.